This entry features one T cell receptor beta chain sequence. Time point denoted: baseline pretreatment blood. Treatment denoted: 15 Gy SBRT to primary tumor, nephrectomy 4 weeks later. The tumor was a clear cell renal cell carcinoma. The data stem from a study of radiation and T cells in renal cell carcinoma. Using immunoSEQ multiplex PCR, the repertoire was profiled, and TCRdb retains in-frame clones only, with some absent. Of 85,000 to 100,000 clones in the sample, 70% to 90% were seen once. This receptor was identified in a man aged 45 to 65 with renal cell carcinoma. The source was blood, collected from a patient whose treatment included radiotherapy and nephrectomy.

The CDR3 sequence: CASSISGVTDTQYF. The DNA of the CDR3 is TGTGCCAGCAGCATTAGCGGGGTCACAGATACGCAGTATTTT. J is TRBJ2-3 and V is TRBV7-3; 8 bases match TRBD2. V shed 5 bases, J shed 2 bases, and the junction held 3 bases outside the gene matches. CDR1 SGHTA and CDR2 FQGTGA come from the germline V gene. The CDR3 runs 14 residues.